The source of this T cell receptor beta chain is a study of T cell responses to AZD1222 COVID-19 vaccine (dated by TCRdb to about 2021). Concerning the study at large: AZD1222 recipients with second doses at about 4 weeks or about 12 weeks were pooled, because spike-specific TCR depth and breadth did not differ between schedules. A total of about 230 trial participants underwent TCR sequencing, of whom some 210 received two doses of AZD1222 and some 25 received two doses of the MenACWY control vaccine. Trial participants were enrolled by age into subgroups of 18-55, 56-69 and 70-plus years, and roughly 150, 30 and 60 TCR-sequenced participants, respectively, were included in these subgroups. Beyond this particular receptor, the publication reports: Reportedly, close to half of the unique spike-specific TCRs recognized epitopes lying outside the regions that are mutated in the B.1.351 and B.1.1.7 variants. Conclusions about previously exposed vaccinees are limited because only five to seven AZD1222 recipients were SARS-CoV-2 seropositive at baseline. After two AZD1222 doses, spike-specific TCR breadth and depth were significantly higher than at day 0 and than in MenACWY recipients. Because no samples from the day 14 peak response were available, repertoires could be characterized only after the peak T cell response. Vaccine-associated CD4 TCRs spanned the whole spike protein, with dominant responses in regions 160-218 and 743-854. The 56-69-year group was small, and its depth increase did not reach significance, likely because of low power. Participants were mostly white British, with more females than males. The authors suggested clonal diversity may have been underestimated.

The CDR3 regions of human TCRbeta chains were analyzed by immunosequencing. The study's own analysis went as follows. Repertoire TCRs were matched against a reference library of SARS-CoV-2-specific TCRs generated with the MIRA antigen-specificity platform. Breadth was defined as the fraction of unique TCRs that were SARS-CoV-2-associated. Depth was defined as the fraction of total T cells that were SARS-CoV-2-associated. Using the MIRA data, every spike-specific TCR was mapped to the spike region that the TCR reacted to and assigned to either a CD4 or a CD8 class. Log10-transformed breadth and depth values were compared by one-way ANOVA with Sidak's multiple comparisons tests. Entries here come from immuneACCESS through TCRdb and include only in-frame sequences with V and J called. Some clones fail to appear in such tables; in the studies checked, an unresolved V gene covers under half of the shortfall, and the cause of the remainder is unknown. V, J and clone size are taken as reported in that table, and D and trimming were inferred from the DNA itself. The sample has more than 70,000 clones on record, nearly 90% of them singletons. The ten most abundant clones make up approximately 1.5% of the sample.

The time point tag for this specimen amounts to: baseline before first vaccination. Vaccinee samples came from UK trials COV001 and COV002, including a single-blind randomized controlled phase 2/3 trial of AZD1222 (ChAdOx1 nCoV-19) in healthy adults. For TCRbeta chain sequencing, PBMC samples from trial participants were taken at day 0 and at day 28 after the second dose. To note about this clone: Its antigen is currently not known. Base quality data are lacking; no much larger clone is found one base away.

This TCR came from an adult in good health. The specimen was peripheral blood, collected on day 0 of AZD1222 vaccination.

CDR3 sequence: CASSLSGSRGYTF. Here is the DNA: TGTGCCAGCAGTTTATCAGGGAGTAGGGGGTACACCTTC. The chain uses TRBV27 and TRBJ1-2; a tentative D match to TRBD1 spans 6 bases. The V end loses 0 bases and the J end loses 11 bases, and a stretch of 13 bases separates them. The CDR3 covers 13 residues, taking in both the cysteine and the phenylalanine. The read is trimmed to its CDR3 DNA, 39 bases read in frame from base 1. CDR1 and CDR2 are drawn from the germline V gene (reference sequence): MNHEY, SMNVEV.